One and the same sample provided the 5 T cell receptor beta chains below, sequenced in a study of control samples from healthy donors and cancer patients. Measured with immunoSEQ multiplex PCR; TCRdb has only the in-frame clones, and not every one. The sample contains about 130,000 clones, 90% of which appear only once. Specimen: blood. Every receptor here comes from a man aged 35-49 years in good health.

The rearrangement links TRBV7-9 to TRBJ1-3, with a tentative D call TRBD1 (5 bases). The V gene lost 7 bases and the J gene lost 4 bases, with 14 bases spanning the gap. The CDR3 is 14 amino acids. Germline CDR1 reads SEHNR; CDR2 reads FQNEAQ (reference sequence). In DNA, the CDR3 is TGTGCCAGCACCCCCGGGACTCCCGGAAACACCATATATTTT. This sequence encodes CASTPGTPGNTIYF.

This clone was recorded a few times. This rearrangement joins TRBV6-5 to TRBJ1-2; D is unresolved. CDR3 length equals 15 residues. The germline V and J ends were trimmed by 5 bases and 6 bases, with 19 bases remaining between them. Germline V gene data show CDR1 as MNHEY and CDR2 as SVGAGI. In DNA form, the CDR3 reads TGTGCCAGCAGTAAGCACATCCTCGGGAGGGATGGCTACACCTTC. Its protein product is CASSKHILGRDGYTF.

The V call is TRBV11-2, the J call TRBJ1-1, with D unclear. The CDR3 length is 15 residues. V was cut by 1 base and J by 1 base, with 10 bases left in between. The germline CDR1 and CDR2 sequences are SGHAT and FQNNGV. CDR3 sequence reads: CASSLGPSPNTEAFF. DNA of the CDR3: TGTGCCAGCAGCTTAGGACCGTCGCCGAACACTGAAGCTTTCTTT.

On this clone: The junction shows a germline mismatch at one end, possibly a read error. Other DNA sequences in this sample translate to the same CDR3. The genes are TRBV5-1 and TRBJ2-1; 7 bases map to TRBD1. Germline CDR1 and CDR2: SGHRS and YFSETQ. There are 14 residues in the CDR3. In DNA form, the CDR3 reads TGCGCCAGTAGCTTGGCGCTGGGGACAGCCGAGCAGTTCTTC. Translation: CASSLALGTAEQFF.

V usage is TRBV7-9 and J usage is TRBJ1-3; 8 bases are a match to TRBD1. Germline lookup yields CDR1 SEHNR and CDR2 FQNEAQ (reference sequence). CDR3 length equals 15 residues. Germline trimming cut 5 bases from V and 4 bases from J; bases unmatched to any gene: 7. The CDR3 DNA sequence: TGTGCCAGCAGCCGACCTAGGACAGGGGGAAACACCATATATTTT. Translated, it gives CASSRPRTGGNTIYF. The full variable domain, rest sourced from reference TRBV7-9 and TRBJ1-3, is DTGVSQNPRHKITKRGQNVTFRCDPISEHNRLYWYRQTLGQGPEFLTYFQNEAQLEKSRLLSDRFSAERPKGSFSTLEIQRTEQGDSAMYLCASSRPRTGGNTIYFGEGSWLTVV.